This record looks at one TCR beta chain sequence and its context. Method: immunoSEQ multiplex PCR; TCRdb's copy keeps in-frame clones and lacks some. The sample yields about 120,000 clones, roughly 86% seen once. The sample is drawn from a study of PD-1 blockade in mismatch repair-deficient tumors. Germline V gene sequence: CDR1 MGHRA, CDR2 YSYEKL. Trimming stripped 4 bases from V and 2 bases from J, with 21 bases between. This CDR3 spans 17 amino acids. The specimen was peripheral blood, collected 44 weeks after starting pembrolizumab. The rearrangement links TRBV4-1 to TRBJ2-7, with D hard to call. This TCR was sampled from an adult with mismatch repair-deficient cancer. The CDR3 here is CASSPEKGPATTYEQYF. The CDR3 nucleotides are TGCGCCAGCAGCCCTGAAAAAGGGCCAGCAACTACCTACGAGCAGTACTTC.